This TCR beta chain was sequenced for a study of OX40 agonist ivuxolimab in advanced cancers. The wider study: Partial responses were observed in three patients, of whom one had hepatocellular carcinoma and two had cutaneous melanoma.

Some clones are missing from TCRdb's copy, which holds only in-frame ones; the method was immunoSEQ multiplex PCR. The table shows over 100,000 clones, with over 75% occurring only once. Germline V gives CDR1 LNHDA, CDR2 SQIVND (reference sequence). The CDR3 covers 14 residues. V dropped 5 bases and J dropped 0 bases, with 10 bases sitting between them. The sequence came from an adult with an advanced solid tumor such as melanoma, head and neck, liver or kidney cancer. This chain joins TRBV19 and TRBJ1-1; no reliable D call. The sequences come from CD4+ or CD8+ T cells sorted from blood, collected in a trial of the OX40 agonist ivuxolimab. CDR3 residues: CASSFDPMNTEAFF. DNA of the CDR3: TGTGCCAGTAGTTTCGACCCGATGAACACTGAAGCTTTCTTT.